This entry is about one T cell receptor (beta chain). The data derive from a study of blood T cell repertoires in COVID-19. Overall study context: PBMCs, B-cell-depleted T cells, or T cells provided the cDNA or gDNA that made up the material.

Per the original data handling: The assay estimated nucleated cells by amplifying reference gene primers. Clones were read by immunoSEQ multiplex PCR, and TCRdb kept only the in-frame ones, dropping some. The D gene and trimming were derived from the DNA, and the V and J assignments and clone size from that table. The sample records roughly 280,000 clones, about 87% being singletons. All enrollees were roughly 18 to 89 years old and from 20 to 30 US areas. Sequencing was done on a sample of PBMCs or T cells enriched from blood (not recorded which). The receptor was derived from a woman in her 30s with acute COVID-19.

The CDR3 loop reads CASSPGGWRDTGELFF. CDR3 nucleotide sequence: TGTGCCAGCAGCCCAGGAGGGTGGCGAGACACCGGGGAGCTGTTTTTT. The rearrangement uses TRBV14 and TRBJ2-2; perhaps TRBD2 as D (6 bases). Between the trimmed V and J ends, which lost 4 bases and 3 bases, there was a span of 15 bases. The V gene's germline CDR1 is SGHDN and CDR2 FVKESK. This CDR3 has 16 amino acids. The full variable domain, completed using reference TRBV14 and TRBJ2-2, is EAGVTQFPSHSVIEKGQTVTLRCDPISGHDNLYWYRRVMGKEIKFLLHFVKESKQDESGMPNNRFLAERTGGTYSTLKVQPAELEDSGVYFCASSPGGWRDTGELFFGEGSRLTVL.